This entry lists 17 T cell receptor beta chains sequenced from one sample in a study of blood T cell repertoires in COVID-19. Clones were sequenced by immunoSEQ multiplex PCR, and TCRdb holds only the in-frame ones, with some missing. The data hold roughly 320,000 clones, with more than 90% observed a single time. Sequencing was performed on PBMCs or T cells enriched from blood (not recorded which). Receptors were obtained from a woman in her thirties who had been exposed to COVID-19.

The chain is built from TRBV5-1 and TRBJ1-1, with TRBD1 as a possible D gene (6 bases). V was clipped by 0 bases and J by 0 bases, with 12 bases between them. The germline gives CDR1 SGHRS, CDR2 YFSETQ. This CDR3 spans 16 amino acids. The chain's CDR3 is CASSLGQQGVNTEAFF. The CDR3 DNA sequence: TGCGCCAGCAGCTTGGGGCAACAGGGCGTGAACACTGAAGCTTTCTTT.

The V gene is TRBV3-1 (or the pseudogene TRBV3-2), the J gene TRBJ2-2; D is unresolved. This CDR3 is built from 13 residues. From germline, CDR1 is LGHDT and CDR2 YNNKEL (reference sequence). V was shortened by 2 bases and J by 4 bases, with 5 bases between the two germline ends. The CDR3 spells CASSQTRTGELFF. In DNA form, the CDR3 reads TGTGCCAGCAGCCAAACACGCACCGGGGAGCTGTTTTTT.

This chain uses TRBV6-2 or TRBV6-3 with TRBJ1-1; a possible D gene is TRBD1 (5 bases). The CDR3 extends over 13 amino acids. V lost 5 bases and J lost 9, with 16 bases in between. From germline, CDR1 is MNHEY and CDR2 SVGEGT. The CDR3 DNA is TGTGCCAGCAGTCACAACCGGGGGGTCAAAGCTTTCTTT. This codes for CASSHNRGVKAFF.

V and J are TRBV5-1 and TRBJ2-5; weak D call: TRBD2 (6 bases). Looked up from germline, CDR1 is SGHRS and CDR2 is YFSETQ. Deletions cut 6 bases from V and 5 bases from J, with 17 bases between. The CDR3 runs 14 residues. The DNA of the CDR3 is TGCGCCAGCACCCCTCAGGGAGGTAGGGAGACCCAGTACTTC. It encodes CASTPQGGRETQYF.

The rearrangement joins TRBV3-1 (or the pseudogene TRBV3-2) to TRBJ1-6, with D possibly being TRBD1 (5 bases). Trimming took off 5 bases at V and 9 bases at J, with 14 bases between the two ends. Germline V CDR1 and CDR2: LGHDT, YNNKEL (reference sequence). CDR3 length: 14 amino acids. The CDR3 loop is CASSAGGMSSPLHF. CDR3 sequence (DNA): TGTGCCAGCAGCGCGGGGGGTATGAGTTCACCCCTCCACTTT.

The rearrangement joins TRBV7-2 to TRBJ1-1; weak D call: TRBD1 (6 bases). The V and J ends lost 6 bases and 3 bases respectively, with 20 bases between them. There are 16 residues in the CDR3. The germline CDR1 and CDR2 sequences are SGHTA and FQGNSA. The CDR3, as DNA: TGTGCCAGCAGAAACGCGGGGAGGGGGAGGCACACTGAAGCTTTCTTT. This sequence encodes CASRNAGRGRHTEAFF.

The rearrangement joins TRBV19 to TRBJ1-2, with TRBD1 identical over 8 bases. CDR3 length equals 17 residues. The ends lost 7 bases at V and 1 base at J; junction bases unmatched: 14. From germline, CDR1 is LNHDA and CDR2 SQIVND (reference sequence). CDR3 bases: TGTGCCAGTAACCCCGGACAGGGAAGGGGGCATAACTATGGCTACACCTTC. This translates into CASNPGQGRGHNYGYTF.

The chain has TRBV7-6 and TRBJ2-3, with D perhaps matching TRBD1 (5 bases). From germline, CDR1 is SGHVS and CDR2 FNYEAQ. CDR3 size: 13 residues. V lost 7 bases and J lost 1, with 9 bases in between. CDR3 in DNA: TGTGCCAGCAACCTAGGGGGCACAGATACGCAGTATTTT. The encoded protein is CASNLGGTDTQYF.

V is TRBV7-9 and J is TRBJ2-1; 10 nucleotides agree with TRBD2. V lost 3 bases and J lost 4; bases outside the gene matches: 3. CDR3 length equals 15 residues. CDR1 and CDR2 from the germline V gene are SEHNR and FQNEAQ (reference sequence). The CDR3 here is CASSFSSGGYNEQFF. The CDR3 DNA is TGTGCCAGCAGCTTTAGTAGCGGGGGGTACAATGAGCAGTTCTTC.

This sequence joins TRBV28 and TRBJ1-2; 7 nucleotides align to TRBD1. From germline, CDR1 is MDHEN and CDR2 SYDVKM. J was trimmed by 5 bases and V by 7 bases; bases with no gene match: 10. CDR3 length equals 14 residues. The DNA of the CDR3 is TGTGCCAGCACCCCTTCGACAGGGAATTATGGCTACACCTTC. Its translation: CASTPSTGNYGYTF.

CDR3 sequence (DNA): TGTGCCAGCAGCTTAGCAGGTAGCGGGGGAGAGACCCAGTACTTC. Translating it yields CASSLAGSGGETQYF. The chain employs TRBV7-2 and TRBJ2-5; 9 bases agree with TRBD2. V shed 0 bases, J shed 4 bases, and the junction held 3 bases outside the gene matches. The germline gives CDR1 SGHTA, CDR2 FQGNSA. The CDR3 is 15 amino acids.

The V call is TRBV6-6, the J call TRBJ1-2; D not resolved. V was cut by 9 bases and J by 8 bases, with 16 bases left in between. The CDR3 is made up of 12 amino acids. Germline V lookup: CDR1 MNHNY, CDR2 SVGAGI (reference sequence). This CDR3 is CASFSGRSGYTF. In DNA form, the CDR3 reads TGTGCCAGTTTCTCCGGGAGAAGCGGCTACACCTTC.

This chain connects TRBV2 to TRBJ1-4; 7 positions match TRBD1. Per germline, CDR1 SNHLY and CDR2 FYNNEI. Trimming removed 7 bases from V and 6 bases from J; junction bases left unmatched: 20. This CDR3 is built from 18 residues. The DNA for the CDR3 is TGTGCCAGCACCGACTTAGCCGGGACAGCGCCCAGGGATGAAAAACTGTTTTTT. It yields the protein CASTDLAGTAPRDEKLFF.

This chain links TRBV15 with TRBJ1-6; 8 nucleotides line up with TRBD1. Germline CDR1 LNHNV, CDR2 YYDKDF (reference sequence). With V trimmed by 0 bases and J by 10 bases, 14 bases remained unmatched. This CDR3 comprises 18 residues. The chain's CDR3 is CATSRDKSGQERGSPLHF. DNA of the CDR3: TGTGCCACCAGCAGAGATAAGTCGGGACAGGAGAGGGGGTCACCCCTCCACTTT. Full variable domain (rest looked up from reference TRBV15 and TRBJ1-6): DAMVIQNPRYQVTQFGKPVTLSCSQTLNHNVMYWYQQKSSQAPKLLFHYYDKDFNNEADTPDNFQSRRPNTSFCFLDIRSPGLGDTAMYLCATSRDKSGQERGSPLHFGNGTRLTVT.

The chain joins TRBV19 to TRBJ1-1; 8 bases map to TRBD1. The CDR3 runs 14 residues. The V gene end was trimmed by 4 bases and the J gene end by 6 bases; junction bases not matched to a gene: 7. Germline-derived CDR1 and CDR2 are LNHDA and SQIVND (reference sequence). CDR3 bases: TGTGCCAGTAGTACCCGGACAGGGCTCGCTGAAGCTTTCTTT. It is translated as CASSTRTGLAEAFF.

Only one count was recorded for this clone. CDR3 sequence (DNA): TGTGCCATCTGGCGGGGGCGGGAGACTGAAGCTTTCTTT. Translated, it gives CAIWRGRETEAFF. The chain recombines TRBV10-3 with TRBJ1-1; weak D call: TRBD1 (6 bases). With 8 bases removed from V and 5 bases from J, the gap between germline ends came to 15 bases. The CDR3 length is 13 residues. Germline V gives CDR1 ENHRY, CDR2 SYGVKD.

The chain recombines TRBV3-1 (or the pseudogene TRBV3-2) with TRBJ2-1, with a tentative D call TRBD1 (5 bases). Trimming shortened V by 1 base and J by 7 bases, and 14 bases separated the two germline ends. The germline gives CDR1 LGHDT, CDR2 YNNKEL (reference sequence). This CDR3 region has 15 residues. CDR3 residues: CASSQGQGVWNEQFF. The DNA of the CDR3 is TGTGCCAGCAGCCAAGGGCAGGGTGTGTGGAATGAGCAGTTCTTC.